Listed below are T cell receptor beta chains from one sample, sequenced in a study of OX40 agonist ivuxolimab in advanced cancers. Assay used: immunoSEQ multiplex PCR; TCRdb lists only in-frame clones, some missing. The sample includes about 44,000 clones, around 90% of them seen just once. The sample was CD4+ or CD8+ T cells sorted from blood, taken in a trial of the OX40 agonist ivuxolimab. These receptors all come from an adult with an advanced solid tumor such as melanoma, head and neck, liver or kidney cancer. Both conserved end residues are part of each CDR3. D genes are given only for firm matches. Size tells how often a clone was seen (once, few, many) or the class of an expanded clone, and some rows leave it out.

v_call,j_call,d_call,clone_size,cdr3_aa,cdr3_nt
TRBV7-7,TRBJ2-7,TRBD1,-,CASSPWTGYEQYF,TGTGCTAGCAGCCCCTGGACAGGGTACGAGCAGTACTTC
TRBV30,TRBJ2-1,-,-,CAWRESYNEQFF,TGTGCCTGGAGGGAGTCCTACAATGAGCAGTTCTTC
TRBV28,TRBJ2-1,-,-,CASSLRGLKLANEQFF,TGTGCCAGCAGTTTACGGGGCCTAAAACTAGCCAATGAGCAGTTCTTC
TRBV27,TRBJ2-3,TRBD2,-,CASSSPLAGGQDTQYF,TGTGCCAGCAGTTCCCCGTTAGCGGGGGGGCAGGATACGCAGTATTTT
TRBV5-4,TRBJ1-4,-,-,CASSLGGSEKLFF,TGTGCCAGCAGCTTGGGCGGCAGTGAAAAACTGTTTTTT
TRBV27,TRBJ2-7,-,-,CASSFRGALYEQYF,TGTGCCAGCAGTTTTAGGGGGGCGCTTTACGAGCAGTACTTC
TRBV11-2,TRBJ2-1,TRBD1,-,CASSLGQGANEQFF,TGTGCCAGCAGCCTGGGACAGGGGGCGAATGAGCAGTTCTTC
TRBV6-6,TRBJ1-4,-,-,CASSLDLNPEKLFF,TGTGCCAGCAGTCTGGACCTTAACCCCGAAAAACTGTTTTTT
TRBV5-6,TRBJ2-3,-,-,CASSLAAAAYTDTQYF,TGTGCCAGCAGCTTGGCGGCAGCGGCTTACACAGATACGCAGTATTTT
TRBV6-5,TRBJ2-1,-,-,CASSSALRADEQFF,TGTGCCAGCAGTTCCGCACTCCGGGCGGACGAGCAGTTCTTC
TRBV7-9,TRBJ2-1,TRBD2,-,CASSFTRAGGPIYNEQFF,TGTGCCAGCAGCTTTACCCGAGCGGGGGGGCCGATCTACAATGAGCAGTTCTTC
TRBV7-3,TRBJ2-3,TRBD2,-,CASSVLAGGSTDTQYF,TGTGCCAGCAGCGTCCTAGCGGGGGGGTCCACAGATACGCAGTATTTT
TRBV4-2,TRBJ2-3,-,-,CASSQEGGGGPGADTQYF,TGTGCCAGCAGCCAAGAAGGGGGCGGGGGTCCAGGGGCAGATACGCAGTATTTT
TRBV19,TRBJ1-6,-,once,CASSIWAGENSPLHF,TGTGCCAGTAGTATATGGGCAGGGGAGAATTCACCCCTCCACTTT
TRBV28,TRBJ2-7,-,-,CASSSSELMGEQYF,-
TRBV9,TRBJ2-7,TRBD2,-,CASSVGRGGAYEQYF,TGTGCCAGCAGCGTAGGCCGCGGGGGGGCCTACGAGCAGTACTTC
TRBV5-1,TRBJ1-1,-,-,CASSSSRGITEAFF,TGCGCCAGCAGCTCGTCGCGGGGTATCACTGAAGCTTTCTTT
TRBV25-1,TRBJ2-1,TRBD2,-,CASSGSSGKDNEQFF,TGTGCCAGCAGTGGCTCTAGCGGTAAAGACAATGAGCAGTTCTTC
TRBV5-1,TRBJ2-7,TRBD2,few,CASSLTSGGTTYEQYF,TGCGCCAGCAGCCTCACCTCGGGGGGAACAACCTACGAGCAGTACTTC
TRBV4-1,TRBJ1-2,-,-,CASSQYRGNDYGYTF,TGCGCCAGCAGCCAATATCGGGGGAACGACTATGGCTACACCTTC
TRBV11-1,TRBJ2-3,-,-,CASSSSGVGTDTQYF,TGTGCCAGCAGCTCCTCAGGGGTCGGCACAGATACGCAGTATTTT
TRBV7-6,TRBJ2-1,-,-,CASSLGPARDEQFF,TGTGCCAGCAGCTTAGGGCCTGCCCGGGATGAGCAGTTCTTC
TRBV30,TRBJ2-5,-,-,CAWGGAFGETQYF,TGTGCCTGGGGGGGGGCGTTTGGAGAGACCCAGTACTTC
TRBV4-1,TRBJ2-7,-,-,CASSQEERWALYF,TGCGCCAGCAGCCAAGAAGAGCGGTGGGCTTTGTACTTC
TRBV2,TRBJ1-5,-,-,CASSAGVGQPQHF,TGTGCCAGCAGTGCAGGGGTTGGTCAGCCCCAGCATTTT
TRBV11-1,TRBJ1-4,-,-,CASSLVSGGSEKLFF,TGTGCCAGCAGCTTGGTATCGGGGGGCTCTGAAAAACTGTTTTTT
TRBV27,TRBJ2-3,-,-,CASSLSWRASTDTQYF,TGTGCCAGCAGTTTATCGTGGCGGGCTAGCACAGATACGCAGTATTTT
TRBV4-1,TRBJ2-4,TRBD2,-,CASSQGSLAGGMGKNIQYF,TGCGCCAGCAGCCAAGGTTCCCTAGCGGGGGGCATGGGGAAAAACATTCAGTACTTC
TRBV5-6,TRBJ2-7,-,-,CASSWGTNYEQYF,TGTGCCAGCAGCTGGGGGACCAACTACGAGCAGTACTTC
TRBV7-2,TRBJ2-7,-,once,CASSLELGTYEQYF,TGTGCCAGCAGCTTAGAATTAGGGACCTACGAGCAGTACTTC
TRBV5-6,TRBJ2-5,-,-,CASSLSETQYF,TGTGCCAGCAGCTTGTCAGAGACCCAGTACTTC
TRBV7-9,TRBJ1-1,-,-,CASSSPRDTEAFF,TGTGCCAGCAGCTCCCCCAGGGACACTGAAGCTTTCTTT
TRBV25-1,TRBJ2-5,TRBD1,-,CASSEGSGGVKEETQYF,TGTGCCAGCAGTGAAGGGTCAGGGGGCGTTAAGGAAGAGACCCAGTACTTC
TRBV7-9,TRBJ1-1,-,-,CASSPPRGAPEAFF,TGTGCCAGCAGCCCGCCCCGGGGGGCTCCTGAAGCTTTCTTT
TRBV4-2,TRBJ1-6,-,-,CASSQERAASYNSPLHF,TGTGCCAGCAGCCAAGAGCGAGCGGCGTCCTATAATTCACCCCTCCACTTT
TRBV5-6,TRBJ2-5,TRBD2,-,CASSFPGLAQQETQYF,TGTGCCAGCAGCTTCCCAGGACTAGCTCAACAAGAGACCCAGTACTTC
TRBV28,TRBJ1-1,-,-,CASTFMTGAMNTEAFF,TGTGCCAGCACCTTTATGACGGGTGCCATGAACACTGAAGCTTTCTTT
TRBV28,TRBJ1-2,-,-,CASSLHTGQYYGYTF,TGTGCCAGCAGTTTACACACAGGACAGTACTATGGCTACACCTTC
TRBV19,TRBJ1-1,-,-,CASSIGKTIYTEAFF,TGTGCCAGTAGTATTGGGAAGACTATTTACACTGAAGCTTTCTTT
TRBV28,TRBJ2-7,-,-,CASRRGEQYF,TGTGCCAGCAGGAGGGGGGAGCAGTACTTC
TRBV2,TRBJ2-3,TRBD2,-,CASSDGTSGTQYF,TGTGCCAGCAGCGACGGGACTAGCGGTACGCAGTATTTT
TRBV28,TRBJ2-3,-,-,CASGIRGADTQYF,TGTGCCAGCGGTATCAGGGGAGCAGATACGCAGTATTTT
TRBV7-8,TRBJ1-6,-,once,CASMRTSISSYNSPLHF,TGTGCCAGCATGCGGACGTCGATAAGCTCCTATAATTCACCCCTCCACTTT
TRBV2,TRBJ1-1,-,-,CASGWTSYTEAFF,TGTGCCAGTGGGTGGACATCCTACACTGAAGCTTTCTTT
TRBV7-8,TRBJ2-7,-,once,CASSSTGLGSYEQYF,TGTGCCAGCAGCTCGACGGGACTGGGCTCCTACGAGCAGTACTTC
TRBV6-1,TRBJ2-5,TRBD1,once,CASSPTGGDETQYF,TGTGCCAGCAGTCCGACAGGGGGCGATGAGACCCAGTACTTC
TRBV30,TRBJ2-5,-,-,CAYFSGGPSETQYF,TGTGCCTACTTTTCGGGGGGCCCCTCGGAGACCCAGTACTTC
TRBV11-2,TRBJ1-1,-,-,CASSLGGGRAMNTEAFF,TGTGCCAGCAGCTTAGGAGGAGGCAGGGCCATGAACACTGAAGCTTTCTTT
TRBV11-2,TRBJ2-7,-,once,CASSLVPLSSYEQYF,TGTGCCAGCAGCTTAGTGCCGCTCAGCTCCTACGAGCAGTACTTC
TRBV5-5,TRBJ1-5,-,-,CASSLVKASNQPQHF,TGTGCCAGCAGCTTGGTGAAGGCTAGCAATCAGCCCCAGCATTTT
TRBV4-1,TRBJ2-3,-,-,CASSPSEHGTDTQYF,TGCGCCAGCAGCCCCTCAGAGCACGGCACAGATACGCAGTATTTT
TRBV4-1,TRBJ1-2,-,few,CASSSSGTGIIYGYTF,TGCGCCAGCAGCTCTTCAGGTACAGGGATCATCTATGGCTACACCTTC
TRBV6-5,TRBJ1-2,-,-,CASSGTPNYGYTF,TGTGCCAGCAGCGGGACTCCTAACTATGGCTACACCTTC
TRBV29-1,TRBJ2-7,-,-,CSVVEDYEQYF,TGCAGCGTTGTGGAGGACTACGAGCAGTACTTC
TRBV7-2,TRBJ2-7,-,-,CASSSNALYEQYF,TGTGCCAGCAGCTCGAATGCCCTTTACGAGCAGTACTTC
TRBV28,TRBJ2-7,-,-,CASSTRPGSSDEQYF,TGTGCCAGCAGCACCAGGCCGGGTAGCTCGGACGAGCAGTACTTC
TRBV30,TRBJ2-5,-,-,CAWSLVEGETQYF,TGTGCCTGGAGTTTGGTGGAAGGAGAGACCCAGTACTTC